The source of this T cell receptor beta chain is a study of OX40 agonist ivuxolimab in advanced cancers. The germline V gene has CDR1 SGHAT and CDR2 FQDESV (reference sequence). CDR3 length: 16 amino acids. The junction had 12 bases not matched to a gene; V was cut back by 4 bases and J by 5 bases. The data were produced by immunoSEQ multiplex PCR, yet TCRdb's version contains in-frame clones alone and is incomplete. The sample records 30,000 or so clones, 80% to 95% being singletons. General study points: The study did not work out the antigen specificity of the expanded peripheral T cells. Clonal expansion by week 6 occurred in CD4+ and CD8+ blood T cells (at 0.1 to 3.0 mg/kg).

This clone was seen only once. Its target is unknown. Baseline, cycle 4 day 1, and cycle 7 day 1 were the blood sampling points. This clonotype originated in an adult with an advanced solid tumor such as melanoma, head and neck, liver or kidney cancer. Source: CD4+ or CD8+ T cells sorted from blood, taken in a trial of the OX40 agonist ivuxolimab. The V call is TRBV11-1, the J call TRBJ2-3, with 7 bases that match TRBD2. This chain's CDR3 is CASSSRQRAGIDTQYF. The CDR3 region has the DNA TGTGCCAGCAGCTCCAGACAGAGAGCGGGAATAGATACGCAGTATTTT.